Listed here is a single T cell receptor (beta chain). The specificity of this receptor is unknown. Base-call qualities are not available, and no considerably larger clone is one nucleotide away. The immunoSEQ Assay was used to sequence TCRbeta CDR3 regions. After extraction, genomic DNA underwent amplification by bias-controlled multiplex PCR, followed by high-throughput sequencing. The authors' analysis ran thus. Collapsing and filtering of sequences were performed to quantify the absolute abundance of each unique TCRbeta CDR3 region. T cell fraction was estimated by normalizing TCRbeta template counts to usable DNA, which was measured by amplifying reference genes present in all nucleated cells. Repertoire TCRs were annotated as SARS-CoV-2-specific by exact matching of V gene, CDR3 amino acid sequence and J gene to a known reactive TCR set. The reference SARS-CoV-2 TCR set was obtained from MIRA and was filtered for enrichment in COVID-19-positive ImmuneCODE repertoires, whereby public or cross-reactive TCRs were removed. Drawing on the MIRA antigens, annotated TCRs were analysed further at the level of specific ORF or position within ORF. Breadth was defined as the number of annotated unique rearrangements divided by the total number of unique productive rearrangements, and depth was defined as the summed frequency of the annotated unique rearrangements. Group comparisons of TCR breadth used two-sided Wilcoxon rank-sum tests. This immuneACCESS table, as held by TCRdb, lists in-frame sequences with V and J called but not all clones. Of the missing ones, under half trace to an unresolved V gene in checked studies; the others have no known cause. Clone size and the V and J calls come from that table; the DNA yielded D and trimming. Across this sample there are hundreds of thousands of clones, with around 87% seen only once. Clones ranked in the top ten supply around 3.6% of the sample.

The sample comes from a study of Ad26.COV2.S vaccination and SARS-CoV-2 variants (TCRdb year 2021). Looking at the study overall: Vaccine-arm donors were drawn from COV1001, a multicentre, randomized, double-blind, placebo-controlled phase I-IIa trial of Ad26.COV2.S in healthy adults. Ad26.COV2.S was administered intramuscularly at 5 x 10^10 or 1 x 10^11 viral particles, either as a single shot or as two shots given 56 days apart. The specificity and breadth of SARS-CoV-2-reactive T cell receptors after Ad26.COV2.S vaccination were assessed by TCRbeta repertoire sequencing. A total of 32 samples were included in the TCR-sequenced set, comprising around 19 Ad26.COV2.S vaccine recipients, 5 placebo recipients and 8 SARS-CoV-2 convalescent individuals. Trial participants were randomized into five groups of five, in which low-dose or high-dose Ad26.COV2.S was given once or twice, or placebo was given on both occasions. Throughout the experiments and outcome assessment, investigators stayed blinded to trial group allocation. Study-wide conclusions, independent of this receptor: The study lacked the statistical power to compare responses across vaccine doses or regimens. Higher spike-specific TCR breadth was observed in Ad26.COV2.S recipients than in placebo recipients (P = 0.0014). Vaccine and placebo recipients had similar non-spike TCR breadth, a finding consistent with the vaccine containing only spike. The authors noted that the TCR breadth and depth analyses may have underestimated total T cell responses. After vaccination, substantial breadth of spike-specific CD8+ and CD4+ T cell responses was reported.

The CDR3 has 14 amino acids, counting the end cysteine and phenylalanine. Only the CDR3 DNA is retained, 42 bases long and in frame from the first base. V sheds 4 bases and J sheds 3 bases, leaving 10 bases between their ends. CDR1 and CDR2, looked up from the germline V gene, are WSHSY and SAAADI. The sample's treatment or condition label is to be understood as: around 19 received Ad26.COV2.S at low or high dose, single or two shots; roughly five received placebo; per-sample allocation not given. For vaccine and placebo recipients, the sequenced repertoires came from samples collected on day 63 after the first injection. Between 29 July and 7 August 2020, Cohort 1b enrolled around 24 adults aged 18-55 years at one site in Boston, USA. Ad26.COV2.S was a replication-incompetent adenovirus type 26 vector that expressed a prefusion-stabilized SARS-CoV-2 spike protein derived from the original Wuhan strain.

This receptor was identified in a person aged 18-60 years who received the Ad26.COV2.S COVID-19 vaccine or a placebo. Sequencing was performed on peripheral blood, taken in a trial of Ad26.COV2.S vaccine versus placebo. The V gene is TRBV10-2 and the J gene is TRBJ1-5; the D gene is perhaps TRBD1, on 5 matching bases. Read as DNA, the sequence is TGCGCCAGCAGTGGGGACGCCTACAATCAGCCCCAGCATTTT. Its coded protein is CASSGDAYNQPQHF.